Listed here are 13 T cell receptor beta chains from one sample, sequenced in a study of Ad26.COV2.S vaccination and SARS-CoV-2 variants. Regarding treatment: 15 to 20 received Ad26.COV2.S at low or high dose, single or two shots; roughly five received placebo; per-sample allocation not given. It was on day 63 after the first vaccine or placebo injection that samples were taken. The repertoire was sequenced with immunoSEQ multiplex PCR; TCRdb's copy has only in-frame clones and lacks some. The sample has about 350,000 clones; about 85% are singletons. Sample: peripheral blood, taken in a trial of Ad26.COV2.S vaccine versus placebo. Receptors originate from a person aged 18-65 years who received the Ad26.COV2.S COVID-19 vaccine or a placebo.

The chain carries TRBV6-4 and TRBJ1-1; TRBD1 aligns across 7 bases. Germline CDR1 MRHNA, CDR2 SNTAGT. J was trimmed by 4 bases and V by 5 bases; bases with no gene match: 4. The CDR3 sequence is 13 residues long. The CDR3 here is CASSYDRATEAFF. The CDR3 nucleotides are TGTGCCAGCAGTTACGACAGGGCCACTGAAGCTTTCTTT.

The chain carries TRBV30 and TRBJ1-6; D is unresolved. CDR3 length: 12 amino acids. The germline V and J ends were trimmed by 3 bases and 3 bases, with 3 bases remaining between them. The germline V gene has CDR1 GTSNPN and CDR2 SVGIG (reference sequence). The CDR3 bases are TGTGCCTGGAGGGACTATAATTCACCCCTCCACTTT. Its translation is CAWRDYNSPLHF.

This sequence joins TRBV28 and TRBJ2-6; D is unclear. V was cut by 2 bases and J by 9 bases, with 11 bases left in between. Germline V CDR1 and CDR2: MDHEN, SYDVKM. The CDR3 loop spans 14 amino acids. This CDR3 is CASSLPSDINVLTF. CDR3 DNA sequence: TGTGCCAGCAGTTTACCCTCCGACATCAACGTCCTGACTTTC.

The chain recombines TRBV5-8 with TRBJ1-1; weak D call: TRBD1 (5 bases). There are 14 residues in the CDR3. From germline, CDR1 is SGHTS and CDR2 YDEGEE. Trimming stripped 4 bases from V and 2 bases from J, with 12 bases between. The CDR3 DNA is TGTGCCAGCAGCCCCGGGACGGCCAACACTGAAGCTTTCTTT. Its translation: CASSPGTANTEAFF.

This clone has a handful of counts. This chain links TRBV3-1 (or the pseudogene TRBV3-2) with TRBJ1-1; D is possibly TRBD1 (6 bases). Germline CDR1 reads LGHDT; CDR2 reads YNNKEL (reference sequence). Trimming took off 2 bases at V and 1 base at J, with 23 bases between the two ends. This CDR3 is built from 19 residues. CDR3 protein: CASSQPGAIGARTNTEAFF. CDR3 DNA: TGTGCCAGCAGCCAACCAGGGGCAATAGGGGCGCGTACGAACACTGAAGCTTTCTTT.

The rearrangement joins TRBV7-9 to TRBJ2-7; 7 positions match TRBD2. The CDR3 runs to 15 residues. After removal of 6 bases from V and 2 bases from J, the junction contained 10 bases not matched to a gene. The germline gives CDR1 SEHNR, CDR2 FQNEAQ (reference sequence). The CDR3 here is CASSSGEGIPYEQYF. CDR3 nucleotides: TGTGCCAGCAGTTCCGGGGAGGGAATTCCCTACGAGCAGTACTTC.

The rearrangement links TRBV21-1 to TRBJ1-2. TRBV21-1 is annotated as a pseudogene. The length of the CDR3 is 16 residues. The CDR3 DNA follows: TGTGCCAGCAGCACCCCCGGGGGGGACCTAAACTATGGCTACACCTTC. It encodes CASSTPGGDLNYGYTF.

V and J are TRBV11-2 and TRBJ2-7, with 7 bases aligning to TRBD2. V was pared by 5 bases and J by 4 bases, with 2 bases of the junction left unmatched. This CDR3 has 12 amino acids. Germline V gene sequence: CDR1 SGHAT, CDR2 FQNNGV. The CDR3 DNA reads TGTGCCAGCAGCCAAGCGGGGTACGAGCAGTACTTC. It specifies CASSQAGYEQYF.

The rearrangement uses TRBV27 and TRBJ1-1, with D possibly being TRBD1 (5 bases). The CDR3 has 13 residues. Germline CDR1 is MNHEY and CDR2 is SMNVEV (reference sequence). V was clipped by 3 bases and J by 1 base, with 6 bases between them. CDR3 loop: CASSFDRNTEAFF. CDR3 in DNA: TGTGCCAGCAGTTTTGACAGGAACACTGAAGCTTTCTTT.

This sequence joins TRBV10-1 and TRBJ2-5, with D hard to call. The CDR3 is 11 amino acids. Trimming pared 6 bases from V and 2 bases from J, leaving 4 bases between. Germline CDR1 is WNHNN and CDR2 is SYGVQD (reference sequence). Written as DNA, the CDR3 is TGCGCCAGCAGACCACAAGAGACCCAGTACTTC. Amino acids: CASRPQETQYF.

The V call is TRBV14, the J call TRBJ2-7; D gene uncertain. Trimming shortened V by 3 bases and J by 2 bases, and 11 bases separated the two germline ends. Germline CDR1 and CDR2: SGHDN and FVKESK. CDR3 length equals 14 residues. The DNA for the CDR3 is TGTGCCAGCAGCCAGCAAACCGGCCCCTACGAGCAGTACTTC. Translating it yields CASSQQTGPYEQYF.

CDR3 amino acids: CASSPLGGAVTGELFF. The CDR3 nucleotides are TGTGCCAGCAGCCCGCTGGGGGGGGCGGTCACCGGGGAGCTGTTTTTT. The J gene is TRBJ2-2, the V gene TRBV9; a possible D gene is TRBD2 (7 bases). Germline V lookup: CDR1 SGDLS, CDR2 YYNGEE. This CDR3 has 16 amino acids. Between the trimmed V and J ends, which lost 4 bases and 4 bases, there was a span of 17 bases.

V gene TRBV27 combines with J gene TRBJ2-7; D is possibly TRBD1 or TRBD2 (5 bases each). There are 14 residues in the CDR3. The germline V gene has CDR1 MNHEY and CDR2 SMNVEV (reference sequence). V lost 2 bases, J lost 5 bases, and 13 bases lay in between. CDR3 residues: CASSLRDPADEQYF. CDR3 nucleotides: TGTGCCAGCAGTTTACGGGACCCCGCTGACGAGCAGTACTTC.